Included here is one T cell receptor beta chain sequence, with context. These data are taken from a study of tumor T cells in aggressive B-cell lymphoma. Generated by immunoSEQ multiplex PCR, the TCRdb table keeps only in-frame clones and is missing some. The sample records approximately 11,000 clones, around 90% being singletons. Looked up from germline, CDR1 is SGHVS and CDR2 is FQNEAQ. This CDR3 is 16 amino acids long. V lost 4 bases to trimming and J lost 0 bases, with 15 bases between them. The chain is built from TRBV7-8 and TRBJ1-1; D is ambiguous. Sequencing was done on a sample of tumor tissue. The origin of this receptor is an adult with diffuse large B cell lymphoma. The CDR3 DNA follows: TGTGCCAGCAGCTCCAAAAAGAGCGGGATGAACACTGAAGCTTTCTTT. Translated: CASSSKKSGMNTEAFF. Variable domain in full (rest from reference TRBV7-8 and TRBJ1-1): GAGVSQSPRYKVAKRGQDVALRCDPISGHVSLFWYQQALGQGPEFLTYFQNEAQLDKSGLPSDRFFAERPEGSVSTLKIQRTQQEDSAVYLCASSSKKSGMNTEAFFGQGTRLTVV.